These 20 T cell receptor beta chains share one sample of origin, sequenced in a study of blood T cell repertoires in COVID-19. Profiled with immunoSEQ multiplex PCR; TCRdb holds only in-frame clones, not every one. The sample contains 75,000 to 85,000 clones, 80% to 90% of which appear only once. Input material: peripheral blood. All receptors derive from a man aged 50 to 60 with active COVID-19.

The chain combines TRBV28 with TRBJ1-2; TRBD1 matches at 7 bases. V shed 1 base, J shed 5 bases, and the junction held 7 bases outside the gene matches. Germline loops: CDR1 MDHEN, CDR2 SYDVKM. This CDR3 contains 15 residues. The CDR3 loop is CASSLSETGIYGYTF. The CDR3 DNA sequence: TGTGCCAGCAGTTTATCAGAGACAGGGATATATGGCTACACCTTC.

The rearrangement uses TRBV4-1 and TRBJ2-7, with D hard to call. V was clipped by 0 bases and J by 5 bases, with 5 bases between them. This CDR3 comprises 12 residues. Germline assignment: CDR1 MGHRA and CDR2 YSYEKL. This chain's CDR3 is CASSQEFDEQYF. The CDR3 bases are TGCGCCAGCAGCCAAGAATTCGACGAGCAGTACTTC.

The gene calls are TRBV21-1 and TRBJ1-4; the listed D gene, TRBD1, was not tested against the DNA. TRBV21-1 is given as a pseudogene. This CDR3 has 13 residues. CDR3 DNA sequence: TGTGCCAGCCCCCAGGGGGGTGGGGAAAAACTGTTTTTT. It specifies CASPQGGGEKLFF.

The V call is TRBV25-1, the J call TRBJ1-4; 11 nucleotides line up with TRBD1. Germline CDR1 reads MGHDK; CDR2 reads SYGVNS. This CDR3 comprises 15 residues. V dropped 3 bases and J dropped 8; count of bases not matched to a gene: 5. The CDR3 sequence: CASSEGDRGAEKLFF. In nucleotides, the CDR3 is TGTGCCAGCAGTGAGGGGGACAGGGGGGCCGAAAAACTGTTTTTT.

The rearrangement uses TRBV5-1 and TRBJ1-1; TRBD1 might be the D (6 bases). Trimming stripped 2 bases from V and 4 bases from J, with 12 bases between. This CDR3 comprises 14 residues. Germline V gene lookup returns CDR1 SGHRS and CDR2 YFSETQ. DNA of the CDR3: TGCGCCAGCAGCTTACAGGGAGTCGGCACTGAAGCTTTCTTT. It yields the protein CASSLQGVGTEAFF.

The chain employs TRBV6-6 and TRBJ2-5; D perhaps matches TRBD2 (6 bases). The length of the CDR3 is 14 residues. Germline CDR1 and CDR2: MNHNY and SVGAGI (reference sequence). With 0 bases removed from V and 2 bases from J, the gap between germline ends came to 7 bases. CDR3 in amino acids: CASSYSGGQETQYF. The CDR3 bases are TGTGCCAGCAGTTACTCGGGGGGTCAAGAGACCCAGTACTTC.

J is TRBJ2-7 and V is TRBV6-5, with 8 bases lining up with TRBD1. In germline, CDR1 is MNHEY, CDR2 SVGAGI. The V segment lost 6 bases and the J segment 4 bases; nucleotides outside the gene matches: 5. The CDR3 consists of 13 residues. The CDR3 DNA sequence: TGTGCCAGCAGCCACGACAGGGGTTACGAGCAGTACTTC. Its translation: CASSHDRGYEQYF.

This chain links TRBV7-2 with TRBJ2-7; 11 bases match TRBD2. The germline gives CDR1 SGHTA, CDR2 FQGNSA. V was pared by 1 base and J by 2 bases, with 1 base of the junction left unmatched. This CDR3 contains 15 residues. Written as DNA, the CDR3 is TGTGCCAGCAGCTTAGGTAGCGGGGGGGCCTACGAGCAGTACTTC. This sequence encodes CASSLGSGGAYEQYF.

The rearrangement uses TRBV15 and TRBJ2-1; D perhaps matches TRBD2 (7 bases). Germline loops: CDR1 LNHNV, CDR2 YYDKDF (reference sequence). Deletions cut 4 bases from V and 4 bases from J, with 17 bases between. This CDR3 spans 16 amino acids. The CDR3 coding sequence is TGTGCCACCAGCAACCCCCCGAGGGGGGGTTACAATGAGCAGTTCTTC. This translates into CATSNPPRGGYNEQFF. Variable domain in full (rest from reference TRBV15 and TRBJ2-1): DAMVIQNPRYQVTQFGKPVTLSCSQTLNHNVMYWYQQKSSQAPKLLFHYYDKDFNNEADTPDNFQSRRPNTSFCFLDIRSPGLGDTAMYLCATSNPPRGGYNEQFFGPGTRLTVL.

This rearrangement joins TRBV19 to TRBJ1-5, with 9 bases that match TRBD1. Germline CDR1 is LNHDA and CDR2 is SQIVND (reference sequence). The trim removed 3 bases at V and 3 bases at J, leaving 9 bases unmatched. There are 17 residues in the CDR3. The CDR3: CASSIAPGQGLNQPQHF. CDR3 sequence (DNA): TGTGCCAGTAGTATTGCACCGGGACAGGGCCTCAATCAGCCCCAGCATTTT.

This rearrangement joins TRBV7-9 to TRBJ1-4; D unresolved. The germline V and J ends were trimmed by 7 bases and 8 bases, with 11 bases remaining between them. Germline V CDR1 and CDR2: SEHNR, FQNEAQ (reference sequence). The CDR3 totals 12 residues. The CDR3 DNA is TGTGCCAGCACCCTAAGCCACGAAAAACTGTTTTTT. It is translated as CASTLSHEKLFF.

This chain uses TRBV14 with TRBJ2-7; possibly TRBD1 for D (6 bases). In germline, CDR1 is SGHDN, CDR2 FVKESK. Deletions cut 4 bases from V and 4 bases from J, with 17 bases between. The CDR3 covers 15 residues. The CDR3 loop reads CASSRTGTNLYEQYF. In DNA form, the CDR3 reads TGTGCCAGCAGCCGAACCGGGACAAACTTATACGAGCAGTACTTC. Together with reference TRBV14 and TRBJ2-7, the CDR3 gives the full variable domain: EAGVTQFPSHSVIEKGQTVTLRCDPISGHDNLYWYRRVMGKEIKFLLHFVKESKQDESGMPNNRFLAERTGGTYSTLKVQPAELEDSGVYFCASSRTGTNLYEQYFGPGTRLTVT.

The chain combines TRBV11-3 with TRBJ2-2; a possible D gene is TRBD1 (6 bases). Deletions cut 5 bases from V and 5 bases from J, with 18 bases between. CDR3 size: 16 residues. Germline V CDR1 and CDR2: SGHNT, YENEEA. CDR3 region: CASSPASGAGTGELFF. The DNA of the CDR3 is TGTGCCAGCAGCCCAGCGTCAGGGGCAGGGACCGGGGAGCTGTTTTTT. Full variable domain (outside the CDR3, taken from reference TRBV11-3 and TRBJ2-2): EAGVVQSPRYKIIEKKQPVAFWCNPISGHNTLYWYLQNLGQGPELLIRYENEEAVDDSQLPKDRFSAERLKGVDSTLKIQPAELGDSAVYLCASSPASGAGTGELFFGEGSRLTVL.

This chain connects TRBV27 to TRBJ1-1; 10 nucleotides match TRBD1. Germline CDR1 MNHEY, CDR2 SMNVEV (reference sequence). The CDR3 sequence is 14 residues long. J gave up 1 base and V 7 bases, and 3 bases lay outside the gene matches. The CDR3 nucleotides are TGTGCCAGCAAACGACAGGGGGCGAACACTGAAGCTTTCTTT. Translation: CASKRQGANTEAFF.

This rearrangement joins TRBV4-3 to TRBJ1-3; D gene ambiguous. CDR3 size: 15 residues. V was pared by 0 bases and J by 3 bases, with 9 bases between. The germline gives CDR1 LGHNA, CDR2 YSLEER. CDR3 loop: CASSQDARDGNTIYF. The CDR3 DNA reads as TGCGCCAGCAGCCAAGATGCGAGGGATGGAAACACCATATATTTT.

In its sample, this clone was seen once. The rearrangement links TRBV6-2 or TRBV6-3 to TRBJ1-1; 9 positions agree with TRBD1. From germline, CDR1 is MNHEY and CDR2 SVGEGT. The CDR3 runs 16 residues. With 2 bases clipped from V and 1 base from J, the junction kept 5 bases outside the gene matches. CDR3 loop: CASSYAGTGKNTEAFF. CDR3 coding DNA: TGTGCCAGCAGTTACGCCGGGACAGGGAAGAACACTGAAGCTTTCTTT.

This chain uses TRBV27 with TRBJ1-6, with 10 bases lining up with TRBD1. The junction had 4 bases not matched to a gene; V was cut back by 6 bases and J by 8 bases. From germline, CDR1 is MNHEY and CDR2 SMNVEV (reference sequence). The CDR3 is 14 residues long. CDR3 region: CASRSGTGDSPLHF. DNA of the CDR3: TGTGCCAGCAGGTCCGGGACAGGGGATTCACCCCTCCACTTT.

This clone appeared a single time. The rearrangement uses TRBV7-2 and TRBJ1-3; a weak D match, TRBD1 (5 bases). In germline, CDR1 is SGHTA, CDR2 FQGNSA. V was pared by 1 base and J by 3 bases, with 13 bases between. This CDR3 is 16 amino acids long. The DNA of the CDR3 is TGTGCCAGCAGCTTAGACTCCACAGGCGTTGGAAACACCATATATTTT. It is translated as CASSLDSTGVGNTIYF.

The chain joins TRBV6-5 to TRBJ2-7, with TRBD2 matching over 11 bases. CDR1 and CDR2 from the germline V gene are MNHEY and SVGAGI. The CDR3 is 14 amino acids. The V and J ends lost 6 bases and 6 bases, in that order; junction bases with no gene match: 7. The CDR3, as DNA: TGTGCCAGCAGACCTAGCGGGAGGTATGGCGAGCAGTACTTC. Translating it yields CASRPSGRYGEQYF.

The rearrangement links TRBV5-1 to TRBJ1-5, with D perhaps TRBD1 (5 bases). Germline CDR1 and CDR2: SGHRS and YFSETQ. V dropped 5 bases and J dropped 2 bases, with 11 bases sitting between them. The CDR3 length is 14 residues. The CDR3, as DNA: TGCGCCAGCAGTTTAACGACAGGCAATCAGCCCCAGCATTTT. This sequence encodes CASSLTTGNQPQHF. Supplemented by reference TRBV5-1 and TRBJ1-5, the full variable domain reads KAGVTQTPRYLIKTRGQQVTLSCSPISGHRSVSWYQQTPGQGLQFLFEYFSETQRNKGNFPGRFSGRQFSNSRSEMNVSTLELGDSALYLCASSLTTGNQPQHFGDGTRLSIL.